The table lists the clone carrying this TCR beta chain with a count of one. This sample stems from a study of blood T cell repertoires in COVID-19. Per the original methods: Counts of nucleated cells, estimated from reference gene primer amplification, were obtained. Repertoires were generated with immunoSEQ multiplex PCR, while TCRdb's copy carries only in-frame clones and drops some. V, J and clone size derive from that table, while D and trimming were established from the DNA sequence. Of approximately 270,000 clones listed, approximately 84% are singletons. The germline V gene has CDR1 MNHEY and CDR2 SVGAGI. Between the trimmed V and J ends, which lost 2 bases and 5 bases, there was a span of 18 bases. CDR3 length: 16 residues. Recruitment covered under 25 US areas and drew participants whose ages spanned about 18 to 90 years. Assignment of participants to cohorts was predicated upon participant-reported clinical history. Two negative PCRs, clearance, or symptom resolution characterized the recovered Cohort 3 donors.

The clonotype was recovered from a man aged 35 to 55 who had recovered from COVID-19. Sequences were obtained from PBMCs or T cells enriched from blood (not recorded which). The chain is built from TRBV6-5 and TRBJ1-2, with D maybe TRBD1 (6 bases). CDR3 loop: CASSYDTTGRVYGYTF. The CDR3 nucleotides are TGTGCCAGCAGTTACGATACGACAGGCCGGGTGTATGGCTACACCTTC.